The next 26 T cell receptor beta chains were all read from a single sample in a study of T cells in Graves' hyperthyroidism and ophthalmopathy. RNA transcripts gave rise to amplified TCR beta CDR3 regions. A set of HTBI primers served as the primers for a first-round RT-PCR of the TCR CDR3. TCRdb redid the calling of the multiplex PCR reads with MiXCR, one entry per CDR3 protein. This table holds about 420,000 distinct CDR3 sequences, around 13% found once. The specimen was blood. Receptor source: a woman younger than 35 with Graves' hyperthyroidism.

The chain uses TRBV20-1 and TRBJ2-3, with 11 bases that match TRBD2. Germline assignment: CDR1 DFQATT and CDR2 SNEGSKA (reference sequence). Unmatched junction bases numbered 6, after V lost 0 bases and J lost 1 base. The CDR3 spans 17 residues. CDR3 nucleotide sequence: TGCAGTGCTAGAGACATACGACTAGCGGGACGCACAGATACGCAGTATTTT. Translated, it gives CSARDIRLAGRTDTQYF.

CDR3 DNA sequence: TGTGCCAGCAGCCGTGGAGGGCGAATCGGGGCCAACGTCCTGACTTTC. The encoded protein is CASSRGGRIGANVLTF. The chain joins TRBV3-1 to TRBJ2-6; D is possibly TRBD2 (6 bases). CDR3 size: 16 residues. In germline, CDR1 is LGHDT, CDR2 YNNKEL (reference sequence). V was trimmed by 4 bases and J by 4 bases, leaving 14 bases between them. Using reference TRBV3-1 and TRBJ2-6 for the parts outside the CDR3, the full variable domain is DTAVSQTPKYLVTQMGNDKSIKCEQNLGHDTMYWYKQDSKKFLKIMFSYNNKELIINETVPNRFSPKSPDKAHLNLHINSLELGDSAVYFCASSRGGRIGANVLTFGAGSRLTVL.

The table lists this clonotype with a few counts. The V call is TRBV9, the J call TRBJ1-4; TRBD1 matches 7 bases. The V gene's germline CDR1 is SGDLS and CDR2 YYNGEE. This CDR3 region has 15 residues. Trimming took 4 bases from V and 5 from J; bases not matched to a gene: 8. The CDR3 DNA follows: TGTGCCAGCAGCCCAGCGACAGGGAGAAATGAAAAACTGTTTTTT. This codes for CASSPATGRNEKLFF. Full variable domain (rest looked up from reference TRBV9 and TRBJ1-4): DSGVTQTPKHLITATGQRVTLRCSPRSGDLSVYWYQQSLDQGLQFLIQYYNGEERAKGNILERFSAQQFPDLHSELNLSSLELGDSALYFCASSPATGRNEKLFFGSGTQLSVL.

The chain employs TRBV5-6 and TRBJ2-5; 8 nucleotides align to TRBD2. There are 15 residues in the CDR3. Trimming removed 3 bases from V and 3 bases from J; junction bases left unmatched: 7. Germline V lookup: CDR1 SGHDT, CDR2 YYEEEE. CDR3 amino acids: CASSYLAGLKETQYF. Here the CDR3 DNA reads TGTGCCAGCAGCTACCTAGCGGGCCTAAAAGAGACCCAGTACTTC.

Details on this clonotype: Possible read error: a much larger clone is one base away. CDR3 bases: TGCAGTGCTGACGACACAGATACGCGGTATTTT. Protein: CSADDTDTRYF. The chain employs TRBV20-1 and TRBJ2-3; D call uncertain. The germline V gene has CDR1 DFQATT and CDR2 SNEGSKA (reference sequence). CDR3 size: 11 residues.

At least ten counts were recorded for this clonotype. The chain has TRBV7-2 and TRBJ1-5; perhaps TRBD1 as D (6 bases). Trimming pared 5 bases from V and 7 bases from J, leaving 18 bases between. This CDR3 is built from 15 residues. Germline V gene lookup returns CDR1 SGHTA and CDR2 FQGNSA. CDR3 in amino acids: CASSKITGSRQPQHF. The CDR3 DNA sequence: TGTGCCAGCAGCAAGATAACAGGGTCGCGACAGCCCCAGCATTTT.

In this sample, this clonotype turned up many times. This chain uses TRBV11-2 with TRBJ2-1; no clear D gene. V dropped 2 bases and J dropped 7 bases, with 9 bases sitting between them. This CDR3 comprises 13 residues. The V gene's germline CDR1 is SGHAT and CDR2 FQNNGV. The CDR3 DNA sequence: TGTGCCAGCAGCTTACCGACTCTTAATGAGCAGTTCTTC. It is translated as CASSLPTLNEQFF.

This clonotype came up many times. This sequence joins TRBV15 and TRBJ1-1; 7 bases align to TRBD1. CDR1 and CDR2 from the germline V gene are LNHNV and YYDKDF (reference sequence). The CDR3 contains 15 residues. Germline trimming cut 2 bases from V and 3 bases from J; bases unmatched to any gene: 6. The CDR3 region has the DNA TGTGCCACCAGCAGACCCCAGGGGGAGGACACTGAAGCTTTCTTT. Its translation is CATSRPQGEDTEAFF.

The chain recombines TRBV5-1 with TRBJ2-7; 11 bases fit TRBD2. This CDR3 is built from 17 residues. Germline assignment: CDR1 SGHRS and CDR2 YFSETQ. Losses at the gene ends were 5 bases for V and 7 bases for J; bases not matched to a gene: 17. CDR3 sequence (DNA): TGCGCCAGCAGTTCCGGGACTAGCGGACTCAGGGGTAGTGAGCAGTACTTC. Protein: CASSSGTSGLRGSEQYF.

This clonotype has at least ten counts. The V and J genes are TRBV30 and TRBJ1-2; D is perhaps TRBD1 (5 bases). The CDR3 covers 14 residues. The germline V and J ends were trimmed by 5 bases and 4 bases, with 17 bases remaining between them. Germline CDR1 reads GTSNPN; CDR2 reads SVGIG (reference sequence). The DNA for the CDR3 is TGTGCCTGGCACCCAGGAGGGGAGGCCTATGGCTACACCTTC. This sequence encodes CAWHPGGEAYGYTF.

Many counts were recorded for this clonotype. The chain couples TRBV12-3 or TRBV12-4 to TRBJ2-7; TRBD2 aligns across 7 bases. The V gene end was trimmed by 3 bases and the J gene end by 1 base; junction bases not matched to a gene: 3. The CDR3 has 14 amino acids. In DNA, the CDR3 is TGTGCCAGCAGTTTGGTGGGAGGGTCCTACGAGCAGTACTTC. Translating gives CASSLVGGSYEQYF.

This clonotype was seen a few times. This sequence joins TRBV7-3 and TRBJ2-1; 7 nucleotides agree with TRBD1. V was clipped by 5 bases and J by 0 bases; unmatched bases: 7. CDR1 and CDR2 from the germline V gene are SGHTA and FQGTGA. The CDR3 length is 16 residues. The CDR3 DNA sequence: TGTGCCAGCAGCCCGACAGGGACCCTCTCCTACAATGAGCAGTTCTTC. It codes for CASSPTGTLSYNEQFF.

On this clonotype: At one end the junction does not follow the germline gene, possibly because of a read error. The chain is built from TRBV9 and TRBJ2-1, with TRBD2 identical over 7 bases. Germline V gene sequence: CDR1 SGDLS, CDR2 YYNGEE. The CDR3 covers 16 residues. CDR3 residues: CASCVAGLGSYNEQFF. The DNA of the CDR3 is TGTGCCAGCTGCGTAGCGGGTCTAGGGTCGTACAATGAGCAGTTCTTC.

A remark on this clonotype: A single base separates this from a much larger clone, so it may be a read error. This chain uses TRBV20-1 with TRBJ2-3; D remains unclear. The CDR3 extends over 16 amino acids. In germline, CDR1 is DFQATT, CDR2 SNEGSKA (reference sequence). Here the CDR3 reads CSARVQEVLSTDAQYF. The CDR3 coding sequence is TGCAGTGCTAGAGTCCAGGAAGTTCTTAGCACAGATGCGCAGTATTTT.

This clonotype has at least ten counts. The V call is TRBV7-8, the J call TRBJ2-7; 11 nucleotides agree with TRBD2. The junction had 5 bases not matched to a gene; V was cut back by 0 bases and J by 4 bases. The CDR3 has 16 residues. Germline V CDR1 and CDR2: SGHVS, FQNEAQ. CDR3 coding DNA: TGTGCCAGCAGCTTAGCCCTCGGGACTAGCGGTTACGAGCAGTACTTC. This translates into CASSLALGTSGYEQYF. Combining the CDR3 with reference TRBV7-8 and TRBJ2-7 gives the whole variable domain GAGVSQSPRYKVAKRGQDVALRCDPISGHVSLFWYQQALGQGPEFLTYFQNEAQLDKSGLPSDRFFAERPEGSVSTLKIQRTQQEDSAVYLCASSLALGTSGYEQYFGPGTRLTVT.

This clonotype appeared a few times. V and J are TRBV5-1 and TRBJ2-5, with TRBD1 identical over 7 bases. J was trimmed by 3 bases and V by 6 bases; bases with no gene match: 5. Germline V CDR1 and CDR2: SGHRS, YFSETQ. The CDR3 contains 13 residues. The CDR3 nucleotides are TGCGCCAGCAAACGGGACAGCGAAGAGACCCAGTACTTC. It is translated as CASKRDSEETQYF.

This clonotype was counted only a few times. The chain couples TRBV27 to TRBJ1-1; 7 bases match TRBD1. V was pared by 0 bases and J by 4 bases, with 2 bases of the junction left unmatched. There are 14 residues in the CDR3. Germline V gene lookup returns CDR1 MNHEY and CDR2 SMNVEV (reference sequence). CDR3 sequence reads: CASSLSTGITEAFF. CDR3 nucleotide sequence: TGTGCCAGCAGTTTATCGACAGGGATCACTGAAGCTTTCTTT.

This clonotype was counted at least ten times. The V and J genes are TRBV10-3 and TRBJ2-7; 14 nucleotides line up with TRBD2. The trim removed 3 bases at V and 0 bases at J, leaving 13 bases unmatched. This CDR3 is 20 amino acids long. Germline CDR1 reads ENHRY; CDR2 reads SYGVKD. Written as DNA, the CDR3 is TGTGCCATCAGTGAATTCATGGGACTAGCGGGAGAGAGGAGCTCCTACGAGCAGTACTTC. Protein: CAISEFMGLAGERSSYEQYF.

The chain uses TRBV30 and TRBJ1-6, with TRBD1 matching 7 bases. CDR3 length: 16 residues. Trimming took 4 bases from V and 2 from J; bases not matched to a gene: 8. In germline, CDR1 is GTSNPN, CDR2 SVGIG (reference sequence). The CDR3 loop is CAWKRSGGAYNSPLHF. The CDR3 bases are TGTGCCTGGAAACGCTCAGGGGGAGCCTATAATTCACCCCTCCACTTT.

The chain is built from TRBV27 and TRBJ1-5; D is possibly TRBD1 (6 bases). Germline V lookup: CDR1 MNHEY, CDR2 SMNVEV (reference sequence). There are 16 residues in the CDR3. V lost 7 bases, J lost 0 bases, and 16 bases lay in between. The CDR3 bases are TGTGCCAGCAATCCGGGGGCGGGATATAGCAATCAGCCCCAGCATTTT. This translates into CASNPGAGYSNQPQHF.

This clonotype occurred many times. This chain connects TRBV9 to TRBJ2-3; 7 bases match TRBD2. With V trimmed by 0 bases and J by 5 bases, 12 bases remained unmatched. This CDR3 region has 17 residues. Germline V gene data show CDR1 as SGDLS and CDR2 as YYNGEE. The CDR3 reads CASSVEGREGVGDTQYF. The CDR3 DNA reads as TGTGCCAGCAGCGTAGAGGGGAGGGAGGGAGTAGGAGATACGCAGTATTTT.

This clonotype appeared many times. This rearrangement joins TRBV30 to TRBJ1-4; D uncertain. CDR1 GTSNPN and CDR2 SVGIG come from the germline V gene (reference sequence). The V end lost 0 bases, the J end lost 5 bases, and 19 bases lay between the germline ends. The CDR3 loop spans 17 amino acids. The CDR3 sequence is CAWSVRAGFGINEKLFF. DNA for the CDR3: TGTGCCTGGAGTGTACGGGCCGGGTTTGGGATAAATGAAAAACTGTTTTTT.

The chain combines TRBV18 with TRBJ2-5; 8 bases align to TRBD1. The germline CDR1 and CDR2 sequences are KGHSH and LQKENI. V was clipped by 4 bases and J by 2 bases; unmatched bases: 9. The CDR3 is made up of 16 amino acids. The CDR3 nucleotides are TGTGCCAGCTCACTTGACAGGGGAGACCGACAAGAGACCCAGTACTTC. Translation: CASSLDRGDRQETQYF.

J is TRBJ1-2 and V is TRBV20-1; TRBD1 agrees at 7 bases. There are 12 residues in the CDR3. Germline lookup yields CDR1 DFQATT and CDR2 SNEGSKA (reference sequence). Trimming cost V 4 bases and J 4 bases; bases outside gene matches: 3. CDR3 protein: CSATGGVYGYTF. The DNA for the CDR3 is TGCAGTGCTACAGGGGGTGTCTATGGCTACACCTTC.

The CDR3 DNA sequence: TGTGCCAGCAGCCCCTCAGGCACGGTGAGCTCCTACAATGAGCAGTTCTTC. Translation: CASSPSGTVSSYNEQFF. The chain joins TRBV3-1 to TRBJ2-1; D call uncertain. Trimming took 4 bases from V and 0 from J, leaving 16 bases between them. This CDR3 contains 17 residues. From germline, CDR1 is LGHDT and CDR2 YNNKEL (reference sequence).

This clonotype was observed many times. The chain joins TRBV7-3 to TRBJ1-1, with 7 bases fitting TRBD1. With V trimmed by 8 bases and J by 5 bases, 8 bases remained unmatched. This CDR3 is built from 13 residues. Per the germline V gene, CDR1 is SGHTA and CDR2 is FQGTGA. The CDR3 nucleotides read TGTGCCAGCCGGGCAGGGGGTGGTACTGAAGCTTTCTTT. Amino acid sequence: CASRAGGGTEAFF. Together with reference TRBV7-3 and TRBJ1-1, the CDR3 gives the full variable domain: GAGVSQTPSNKVTEKGKYVELRCDPISGHTALYWYRQSLGQGPEFLIYFQGTGAADDSGLPNDRFFAVRPEGSVSTLKIQRTERGDSAVYLCASRAGGGTEAFFGQGTRLTVV.